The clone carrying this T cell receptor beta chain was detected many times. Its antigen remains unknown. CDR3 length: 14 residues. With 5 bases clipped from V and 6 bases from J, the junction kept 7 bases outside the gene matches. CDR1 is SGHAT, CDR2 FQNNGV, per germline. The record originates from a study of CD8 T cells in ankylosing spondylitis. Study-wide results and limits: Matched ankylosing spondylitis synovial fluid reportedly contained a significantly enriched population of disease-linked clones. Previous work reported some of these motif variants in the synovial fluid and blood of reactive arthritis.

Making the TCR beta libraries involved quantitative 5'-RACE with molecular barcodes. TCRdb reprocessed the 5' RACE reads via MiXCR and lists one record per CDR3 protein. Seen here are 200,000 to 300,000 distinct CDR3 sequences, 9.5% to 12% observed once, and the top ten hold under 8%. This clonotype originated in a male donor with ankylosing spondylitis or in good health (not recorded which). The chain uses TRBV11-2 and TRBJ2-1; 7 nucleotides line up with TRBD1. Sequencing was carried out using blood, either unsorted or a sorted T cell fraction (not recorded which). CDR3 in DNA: TGTGCCAGCAGCGTGGACAGGACCCTCAATGAGCAGTTCTTC. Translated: CASSVDRTLNEQFF. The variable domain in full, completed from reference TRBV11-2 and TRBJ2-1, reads EAGVAQSPRYKIIEKRQSVAFWCNPISGHATLYWYQQILGQGPKLLIQFQNNGVVDDSQLPKDRFSAERLKGVDSTLKIQPAKLEDSAVYLCASSVDRTLNEQFFGPGTRLTVL.